The 3 T cell receptor beta chains below were found in one sample sequenced in a study of blood T cell repertoires in COVID-19. TCRdb's copy holds only in-frame clones and misses some; the assay was immunoSEQ multiplex PCR. The table records around 200,000 clones, approximately 78% of them present only once. Sequenced input: peripheral blood. These receptors were collected from a woman of 80 years or more with active or convalescent COVID-19.

This clone occurred many times. The chain employs TRBV4-3 and TRBJ1-2; tentatively, D is TRBD1 (5 bases). Deletions cut 0 bases from V and 4 bases from J, with 12 bases between. Germline V gene data show CDR1 as LGHNA and CDR2 as YSLEER. This CDR3 contains 15 residues. CDR3 nucleotides: TGCGCCAGCAGCCAAGAAGCCCGACAGATCTATGGCTACACCTTC. Translating it yields CASSQEARQIYGYTF.

The chain is built from TRBV9 and TRBJ2-3; 7 positions match TRBD2. The germline gives CDR1 SGDLS, CDR2 YYNGEE. Trimming took 4 bases from V and 0 from J; bases not matched to a gene: 8. The CDR3 runs 16 residues. The CDR3 loop reads CASSPRGGGSTDTQYF. In nucleotides, the CDR3 is TGTGCCAGCAGCCCCCGCGGCGGGGGAAGCACAGATACGCAGTATTTT.

The CDR3 is CASSVGASSGANVLTF. DNA of the CDR3: TGTGCCAGCAGTGTTGGGGCCAGCTCTGGGGCCAACGTCCTGACTTTC. The rearrangement links TRBV2 to TRBJ2-6; possibly TRBD1 for D (5 bases). The V gene's germline CDR1 is SNHLY and CDR2 FYNNEI. This CDR3 comprises 16 residues. The ends were cut back, 4 bases at V and 0 bases at J, with 10 bases in the middle.